What follows are 6 T cell receptor beta chains derived from one specimen sequenced in a study of shared clonotypes between healthy human individuals. CD8 cells classed as naive were CD45RO-negative and positively selected for CCR7, excluding terminally differentiated effector memory CD45RA+ cells. Repertoires were generated with immunoSEQ multiplex PCR, while TCRdb's copy carries only in-frame clones and drops some. The sample shows roughly 2 million clones, about 95% of them seen only once. Sequenced input: naive CD8+ T cells sorted from blood. The receptors here all came from a man aged 18 to 30 in good health.

The genes are TRBV7-8 and TRBJ2-7; 9 nucleotides agree with TRBD1. The CDR3 runs 16 residues. V shed 3 bases and J 0 bases; nucleotides not matched to a gene: 6. Germline loops: CDR1 SGHVS, CDR2 FQNEAQ. CDR3 DNA sequence: TGTGCCAGCAGCTTTGCCGGGACAGGGCTCTCCTACGAGCAGTACTTC. Its translation is CASSFAGTGLSYEQYF. Full variable domain (remainder filled in from reference TRBV7-8 and TRBJ2-7): GAGVSQSPRYKVAKRGQDVALRCDPISGHVSLFWYQQALGQGPEFLTYFQNEAQLDKSGLPSDRFFAERPEGSVSTLKIQRTQQEDSAVYLCASSFAGTGLSYEQYFGPGTRLTVT.

The rearrangement links TRBV6-5 to TRBJ2-3; D might be TRBD1 (5 bases). Between the trimmed V and J ends, which lost 6 bases and 2 bases, there was a span of 12 bases. Germline V gene data show CDR1 as MNHEY and CDR2 as SVGAGI. The CDR3 runs to 14 residues. The CDR3 DNA reads TGTGCCAGCAGGGACACAGAACTCACAGATACGCAGTATTTT. Residues: CASRDTELTDTQYF.

This chain uses TRBV7-8 with TRBJ1-2; TRBD1 matches at 12 bases. Germline CDR1 and CDR2: SGHVS and FQNEAQ. Trimming cost V 5 bases and J 4 bases; bases outside gene matches: 11. CDR3 size: 17 residues. The chain's CDR3 is CASSTGTGGLDRYGYTF. DNA for the CDR3: TGTGCCAGCAGCACGGGGACAGGGGGCCTAGATCGCTATGGCTACACCTTC. The full variable domain, completed using reference TRBV7-8 and TRBJ1-2, is GAGVSQSPRYKVAKRGQDVALRCDPISGHVSLFWYQQALGQGPEFLTYFQNEAQLDKSGLPSDRFFAERPEGSVSTLKIQRTQQEDSAVYLCASSTGTGGLDRYGYTFGSGTRLTVV.

The chain is built from TRBV9 and TRBJ1-5; D is uncertain. Germline V gives CDR1 SGDLS, CDR2 YYNGEE. V shed 4 bases and J shed 1 base, with 9 bases lying between them. This CDR3 region has 14 residues. CDR3 residues: CASSPLWSNQPQHF. The CDR3 bases are TGTGCCAGCAGCCCACTGTGGAGCAATCAGCCCCAGCATTTT.

The rearrangement links TRBV7-2 to TRBJ2-1, with D unresolved. Deletions cut 3 bases from V and 7 bases from J, with 22 bases between. This CDR3 has 17 amino acids. Per germline, CDR1 SGHTA and CDR2 FQGNSA. CDR3 nucleotides: TGTGCCAGCAGCTTCGAAGCAGGACCCTTGATAAGGAATGAGCAGTTCTTC. Translation: CASSFEAGPLIRNEQFF.

On this clone: Other nucleotide sequences from this sample produce the same CDR3. The chain employs TRBV28 and TRBJ1-5, with D possibly TRBD1 on 6 matching bases. This CDR3 has 15 residues. Germline lookup yields CDR1 MDHEN and CDR2 SYDVKM. Trimming left V 5 bases short and J 4 bases short, with 15 bases between. The CDR3 region has the DNA TGTGCCAGCAGTCTACGACAGGCCTCAAATCAGCCCCAGCATTTT. Amino acids: CASSLRQASNQPQHF.